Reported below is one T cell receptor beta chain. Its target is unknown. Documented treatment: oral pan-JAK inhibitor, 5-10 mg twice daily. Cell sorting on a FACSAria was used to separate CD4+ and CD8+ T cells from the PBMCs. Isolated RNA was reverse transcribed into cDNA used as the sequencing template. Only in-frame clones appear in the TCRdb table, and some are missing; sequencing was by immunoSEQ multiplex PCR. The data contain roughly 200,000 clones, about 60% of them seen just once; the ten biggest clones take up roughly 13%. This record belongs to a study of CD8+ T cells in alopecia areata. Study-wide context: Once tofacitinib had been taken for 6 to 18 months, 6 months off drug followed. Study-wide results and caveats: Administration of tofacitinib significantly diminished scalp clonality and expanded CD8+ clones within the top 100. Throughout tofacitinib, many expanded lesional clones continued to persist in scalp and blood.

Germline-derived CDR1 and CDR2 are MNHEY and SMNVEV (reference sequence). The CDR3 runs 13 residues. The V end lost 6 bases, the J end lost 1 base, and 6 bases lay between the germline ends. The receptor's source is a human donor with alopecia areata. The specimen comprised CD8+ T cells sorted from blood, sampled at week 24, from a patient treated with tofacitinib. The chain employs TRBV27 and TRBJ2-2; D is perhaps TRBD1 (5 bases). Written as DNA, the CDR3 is TGTGCCAGCAGCGGACAGAACACCGGGGAGCTGTTTTTT. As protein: CASSGQNTGELFF.